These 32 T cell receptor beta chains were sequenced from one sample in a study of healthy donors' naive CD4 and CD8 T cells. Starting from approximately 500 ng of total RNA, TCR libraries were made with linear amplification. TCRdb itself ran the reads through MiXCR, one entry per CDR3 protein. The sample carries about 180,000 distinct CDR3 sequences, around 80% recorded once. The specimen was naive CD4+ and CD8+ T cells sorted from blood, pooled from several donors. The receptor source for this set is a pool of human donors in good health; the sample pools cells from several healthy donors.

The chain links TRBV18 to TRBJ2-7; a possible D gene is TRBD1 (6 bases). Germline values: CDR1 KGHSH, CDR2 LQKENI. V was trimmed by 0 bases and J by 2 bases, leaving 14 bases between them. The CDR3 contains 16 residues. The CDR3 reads CASSPPTGSRTYEQYF. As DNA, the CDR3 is TGTGCCAGCTCACCACCGACAGGTTCGAGGACCTACGAGCAGTACTTC. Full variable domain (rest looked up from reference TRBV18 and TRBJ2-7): NAGVMQNPRHLVRRRGQEARLRCSPMKGHSHVYWYRQLPEEGLKFMVYLQKENIIDESGMPKERFSAEFPKEGPSILRIQQVVRGDSAAYFCASSPPTGSRTYEQYFGPGTRLTVT.

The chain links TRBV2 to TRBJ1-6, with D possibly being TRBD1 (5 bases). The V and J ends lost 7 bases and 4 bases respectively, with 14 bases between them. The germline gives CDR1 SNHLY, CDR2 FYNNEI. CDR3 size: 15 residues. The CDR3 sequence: CASTGRDSYNSPLHF. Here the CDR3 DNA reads TGTGCCAGCACCGGACGGGACTCTTATAATTCACCCCTCCACTTT.

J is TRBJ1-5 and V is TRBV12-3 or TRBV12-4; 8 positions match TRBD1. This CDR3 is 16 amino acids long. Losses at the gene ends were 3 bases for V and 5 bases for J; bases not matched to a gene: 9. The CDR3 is CASSFSGTGQHQPQHF. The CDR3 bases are TGTGCCAGCAGTTTTTCAGGGACAGGACAGCATCAGCCCCAGCATTTT.

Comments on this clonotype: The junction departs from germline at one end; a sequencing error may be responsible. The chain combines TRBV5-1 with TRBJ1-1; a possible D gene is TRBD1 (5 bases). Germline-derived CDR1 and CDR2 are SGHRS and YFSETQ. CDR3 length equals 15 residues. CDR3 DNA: TGTGCCAGCAGCTTGGTCCCTCCCAGGGACACTGAAGCTTTCTTT. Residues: CASSLVPPRDTEAFF.

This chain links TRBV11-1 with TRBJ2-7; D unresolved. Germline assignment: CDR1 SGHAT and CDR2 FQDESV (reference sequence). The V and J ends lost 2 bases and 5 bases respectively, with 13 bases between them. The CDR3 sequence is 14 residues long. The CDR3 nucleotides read TGTGCCAGCAGCTTACGTGGTTCCCCTGACGAGCAGTACTTC. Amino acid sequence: CASSLRGSPDEQYF. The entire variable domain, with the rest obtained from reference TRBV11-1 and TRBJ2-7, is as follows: EAEVAQSPRYKITEKSQAVAFWCDPISGHATLYWYRQILGQGPELLVQFQDESVVDDSQLPKDRFSAERLKGVDSTLKIQPAELGDSAMYLCASSLRGSPDEQYFGPGTRLTVT.

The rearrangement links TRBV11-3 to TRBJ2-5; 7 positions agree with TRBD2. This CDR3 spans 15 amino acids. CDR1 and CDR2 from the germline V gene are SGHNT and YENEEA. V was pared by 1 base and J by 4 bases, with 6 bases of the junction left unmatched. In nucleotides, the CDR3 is TGTGCCAGCAGCTTAGGAGCGGGGAGCGGAGAGACCCAGTACTTC. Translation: CASSLGAGSGETQYF.

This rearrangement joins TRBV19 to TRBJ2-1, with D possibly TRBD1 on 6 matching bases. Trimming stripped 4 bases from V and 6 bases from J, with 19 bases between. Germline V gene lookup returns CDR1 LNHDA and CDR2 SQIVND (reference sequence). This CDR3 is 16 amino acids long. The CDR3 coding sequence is TGTGCCAGTAGTACCTCCGGGACACATACACTCAATGAGCAGTTCTTC. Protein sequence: CASSTSGTHTLNEQFF.

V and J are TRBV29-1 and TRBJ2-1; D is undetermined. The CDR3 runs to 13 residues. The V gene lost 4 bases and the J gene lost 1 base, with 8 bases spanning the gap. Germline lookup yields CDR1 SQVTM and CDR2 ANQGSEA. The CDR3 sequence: CSVGGGSYNEQFF. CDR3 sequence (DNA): TGCAGCGTTGGAGGCGGATCCTACAATGAGCAGTTCTTC.

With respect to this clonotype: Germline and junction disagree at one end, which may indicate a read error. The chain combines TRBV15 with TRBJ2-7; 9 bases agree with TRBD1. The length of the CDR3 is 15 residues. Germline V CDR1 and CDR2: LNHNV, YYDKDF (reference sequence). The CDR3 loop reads CATSSVQGASDEQYF. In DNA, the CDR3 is TGTGCCACCAGCAGTGTACAGGGGGCCTCCGACGAGCAGTACTTC.

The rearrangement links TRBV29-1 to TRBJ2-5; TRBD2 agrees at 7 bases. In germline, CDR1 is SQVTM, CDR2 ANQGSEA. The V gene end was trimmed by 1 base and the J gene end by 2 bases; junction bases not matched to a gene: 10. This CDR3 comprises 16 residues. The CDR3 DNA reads TGCAGCGTTGAAGGCGTACTAGCGCCTATACAAGAGACCCAGTACTTC. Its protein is CSVEGVLAPIQETQYF.

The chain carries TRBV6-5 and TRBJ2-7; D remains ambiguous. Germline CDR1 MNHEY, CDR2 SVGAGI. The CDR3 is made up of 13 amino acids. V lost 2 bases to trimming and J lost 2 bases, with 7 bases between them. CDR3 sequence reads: CASSYEKTYEQYF. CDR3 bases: TGTGCCAGCAGTTACGAGAAAACCTACGAGCAGTACTTC.

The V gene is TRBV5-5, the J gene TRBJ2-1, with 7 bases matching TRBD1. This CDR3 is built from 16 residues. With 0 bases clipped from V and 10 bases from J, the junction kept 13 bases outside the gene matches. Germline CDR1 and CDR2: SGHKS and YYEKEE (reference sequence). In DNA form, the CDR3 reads TGTGCCAGCAGCTTGGAACAGGGGCGGTCGACGGAGGAGCAGTTCTTC. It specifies CASSLEQGRSTEEQFF.

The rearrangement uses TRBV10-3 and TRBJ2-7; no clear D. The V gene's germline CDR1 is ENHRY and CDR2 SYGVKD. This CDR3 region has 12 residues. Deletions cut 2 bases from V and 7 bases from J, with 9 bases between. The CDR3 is CAISEDSLEQYF. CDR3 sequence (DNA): TGTGCCATCAGTGAGGACTCTTTGGAGCAGTACTTC.

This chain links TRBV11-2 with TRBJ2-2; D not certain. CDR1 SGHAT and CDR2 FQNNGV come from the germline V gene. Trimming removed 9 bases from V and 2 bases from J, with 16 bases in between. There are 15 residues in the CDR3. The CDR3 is CASTILRRNTGELFF. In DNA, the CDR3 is TGTGCCAGTACCATCCTCAGGCGAAACACCGGGGAGCTGTTTTTT.

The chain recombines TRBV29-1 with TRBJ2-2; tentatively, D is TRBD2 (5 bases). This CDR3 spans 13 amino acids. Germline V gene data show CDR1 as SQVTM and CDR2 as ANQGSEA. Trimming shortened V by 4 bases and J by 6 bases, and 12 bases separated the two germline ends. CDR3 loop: CSVGASRAGELFF. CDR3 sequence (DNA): TGCAGCGTTGGCGCTTCGCGGGCCGGGGAGCTGTTTTTT.

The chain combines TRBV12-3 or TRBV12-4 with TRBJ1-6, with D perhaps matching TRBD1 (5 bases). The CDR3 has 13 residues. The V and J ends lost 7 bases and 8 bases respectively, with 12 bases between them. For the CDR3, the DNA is TGTGCCAGCACCAAGGAGGGGCATTCACCCCTCCACTTT. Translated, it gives CASTKEGHSPLHF.

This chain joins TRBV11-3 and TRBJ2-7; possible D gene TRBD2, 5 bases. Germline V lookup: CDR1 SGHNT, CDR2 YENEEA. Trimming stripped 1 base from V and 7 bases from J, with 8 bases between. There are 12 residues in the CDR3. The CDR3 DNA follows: TGTGCCAGCAGCTTAGTTACGGGGGAGCAGTACGTC. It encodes CASSLVTGEQYV.

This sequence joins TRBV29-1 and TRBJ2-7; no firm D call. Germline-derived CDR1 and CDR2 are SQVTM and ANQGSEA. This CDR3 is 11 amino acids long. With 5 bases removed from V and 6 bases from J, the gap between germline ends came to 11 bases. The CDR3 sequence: CSVFRSSEQYF. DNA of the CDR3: TGCAGCGTTTTCCGGTCGTCCGAGCAGTACTTC.

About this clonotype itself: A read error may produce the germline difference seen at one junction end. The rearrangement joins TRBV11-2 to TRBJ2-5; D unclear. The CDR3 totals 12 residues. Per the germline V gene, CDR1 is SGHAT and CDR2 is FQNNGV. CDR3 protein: CAGSLAGETQYF. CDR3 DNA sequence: TGTGCCGGCAGCTTGGCTGGCGAGACCCAGTACTTC.

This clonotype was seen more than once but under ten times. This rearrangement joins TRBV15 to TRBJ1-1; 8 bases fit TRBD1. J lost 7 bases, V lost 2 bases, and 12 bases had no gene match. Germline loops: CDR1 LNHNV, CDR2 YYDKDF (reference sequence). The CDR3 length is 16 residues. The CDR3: CATSRKTGAFPNEAFF. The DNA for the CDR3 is TGTGCCACCAGCAGAAAGACAGGGGCATTCCCCAATGAAGCTTTCTTT. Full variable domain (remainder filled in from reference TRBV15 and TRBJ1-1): DAMVIQNPRYQVTQFGKPVTLSCSQTLNHNVMYWYQQKSSQAPKLLFHYYDKDFNNEADTPDNFQSRRPNTSFCFLDIRSPGLGDTAMYLCATSRKTGAFPNEAFFGQGTRLTVV.

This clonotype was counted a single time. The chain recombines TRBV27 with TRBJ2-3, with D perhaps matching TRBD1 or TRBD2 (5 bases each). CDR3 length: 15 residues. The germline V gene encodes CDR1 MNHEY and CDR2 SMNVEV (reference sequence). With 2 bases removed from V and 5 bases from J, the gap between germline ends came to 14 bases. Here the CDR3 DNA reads TGTGCCAGCAGTTTAGATGGGGGACGGAGAGATACGCAGTATTTT. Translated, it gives CASSLDGGRRDTQYF.

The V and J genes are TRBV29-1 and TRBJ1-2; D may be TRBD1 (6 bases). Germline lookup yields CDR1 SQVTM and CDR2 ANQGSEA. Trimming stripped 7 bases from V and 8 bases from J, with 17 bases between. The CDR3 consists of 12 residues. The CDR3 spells CSAHGQGKGYTF. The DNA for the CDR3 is TGCAGCGCCCATGGGCAGGGGAAGGGCTACACCTTC.

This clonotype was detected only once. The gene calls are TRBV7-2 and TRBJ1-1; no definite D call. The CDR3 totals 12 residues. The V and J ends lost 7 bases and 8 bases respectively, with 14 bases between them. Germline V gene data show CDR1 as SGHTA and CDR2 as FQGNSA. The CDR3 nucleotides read TGTGCCAGCACCGAGAGGCTGACCGAAGCTTTCTTT. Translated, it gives CASTERLTEAFF. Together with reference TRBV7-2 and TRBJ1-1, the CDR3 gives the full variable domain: GAGVSQSPSNKVTEKGKDVELRCDPISGHTALYWYRQSLGQGLEFLIYFQGNSAPDKSGLPSDRFSAERTGGSVSTLTIQRTQQEDSAVYLCASTERLTEAFFGQGTRLTVV.

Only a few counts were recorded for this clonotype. The CDR3 here is CASSLIGQETQYF. The DNA for the CDR3 is TGTGCCAGCAGTTTAATTGGTCAAGAGACCCAGTACTTC. The chain is built from TRBV27 and TRBJ2-5; D not resolved. The V end was cut by 2 bases, the J end by 2 bases, with 6 bases between. Germline V CDR1 and CDR2: MNHEY, SMNVEV (reference sequence). The CDR3 has 13 residues.

The CDR3 bases are TGTGCCATCACCAAGGAACGCCAAGAGACCCAGTACTTC. This sequence encodes CAITKERQETQYF. This chain connects TRBV10-3 to TRBJ2-5; D ambiguous. From germline, CDR1 is ENHRY and CDR2 SYGVKD. The CDR3 sequence is 13 residues long. Trimming removed 7 bases at V and 1 base at J, with 10 bases between.

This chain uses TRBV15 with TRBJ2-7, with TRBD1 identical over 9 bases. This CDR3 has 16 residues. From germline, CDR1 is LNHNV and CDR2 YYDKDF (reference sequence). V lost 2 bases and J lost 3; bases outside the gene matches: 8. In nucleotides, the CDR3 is TGTGCCACCAGCAGATACATCGGGACAGGGTACTACGAGCAGTACTTC. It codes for CATSRYIGTGYYEQYF.

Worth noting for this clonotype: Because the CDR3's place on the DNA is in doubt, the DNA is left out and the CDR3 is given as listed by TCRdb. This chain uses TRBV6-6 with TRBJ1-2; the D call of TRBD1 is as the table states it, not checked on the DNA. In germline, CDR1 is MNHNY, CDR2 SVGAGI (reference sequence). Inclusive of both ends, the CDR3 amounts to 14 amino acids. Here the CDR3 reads CASSSSDRGHGYTF.

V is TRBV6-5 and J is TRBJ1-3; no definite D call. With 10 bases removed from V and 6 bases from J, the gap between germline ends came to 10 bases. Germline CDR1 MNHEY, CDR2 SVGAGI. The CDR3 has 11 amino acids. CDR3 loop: CATNNANTIYF. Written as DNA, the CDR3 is TGTGCCACCAATAATGCAAACACCATATATTTT.

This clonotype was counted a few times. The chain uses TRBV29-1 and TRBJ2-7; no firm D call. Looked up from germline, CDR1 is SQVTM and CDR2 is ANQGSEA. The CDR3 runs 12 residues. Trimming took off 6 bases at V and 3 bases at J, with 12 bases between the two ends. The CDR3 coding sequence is TGCAGCGTCACCGCCTGGGGCTACGAGCAGTACTTC. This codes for CSVTAWGYEQYF.

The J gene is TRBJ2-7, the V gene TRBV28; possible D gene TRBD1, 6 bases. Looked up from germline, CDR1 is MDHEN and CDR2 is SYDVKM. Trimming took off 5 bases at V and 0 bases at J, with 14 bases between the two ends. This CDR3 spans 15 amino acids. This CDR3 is CASSAPGENSYEQYF. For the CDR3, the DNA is TGTGCCAGCAGTGCGCCAGGGGAGAACTCCTACGAGCAGTACTTC.

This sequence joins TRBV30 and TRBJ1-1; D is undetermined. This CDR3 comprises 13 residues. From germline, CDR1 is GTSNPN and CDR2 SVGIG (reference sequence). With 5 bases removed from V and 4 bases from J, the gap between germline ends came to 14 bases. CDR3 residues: CAWSALGGTEAFF. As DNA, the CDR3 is TGTGCCTGGTCGGCATTGGGCGGCACTGAAGCTTTCTTT.

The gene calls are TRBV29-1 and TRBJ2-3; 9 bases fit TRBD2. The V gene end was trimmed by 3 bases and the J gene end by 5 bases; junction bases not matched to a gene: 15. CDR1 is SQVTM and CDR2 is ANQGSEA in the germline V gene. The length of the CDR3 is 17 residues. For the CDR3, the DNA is TGCAGCGTTGATGAATGGTCTAAGCGGGAGGCTGTAGATACGCAGTATTTT. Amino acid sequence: CSVDEWSKREAVDTQYF.